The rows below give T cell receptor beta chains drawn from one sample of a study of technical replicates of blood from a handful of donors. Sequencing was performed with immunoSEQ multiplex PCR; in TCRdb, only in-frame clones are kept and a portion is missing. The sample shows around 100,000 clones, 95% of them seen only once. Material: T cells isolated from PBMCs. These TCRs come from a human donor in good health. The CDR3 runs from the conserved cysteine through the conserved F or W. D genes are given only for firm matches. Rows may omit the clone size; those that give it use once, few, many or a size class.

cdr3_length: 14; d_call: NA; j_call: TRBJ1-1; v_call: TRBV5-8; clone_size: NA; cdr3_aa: CASSFLQTNTEAFF; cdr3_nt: TGTGCCAGCAGCTTTTTACAGACAAACACTGAAGCTTTCTTT
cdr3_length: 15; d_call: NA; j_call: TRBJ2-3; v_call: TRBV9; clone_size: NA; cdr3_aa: CASSMLRGPSYTQYF; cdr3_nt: TGTGCCAGCAGCATGCTGCGGGGTCCTAGTTATACGCAGTATTTT
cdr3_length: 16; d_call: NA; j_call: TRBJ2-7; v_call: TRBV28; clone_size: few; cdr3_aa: CASSLTRDLSSYEQYF; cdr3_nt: TGTGCCAGCAGTTTAACCCGGGACTTATCCTCCTACGAGCAGTACTTC
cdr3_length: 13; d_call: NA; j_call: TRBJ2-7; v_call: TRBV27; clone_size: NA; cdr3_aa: CASSLGGIYEQYF; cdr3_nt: TGTGCCAGCAGTTTAGGCGGGATCTACGAGCAGTACTTC
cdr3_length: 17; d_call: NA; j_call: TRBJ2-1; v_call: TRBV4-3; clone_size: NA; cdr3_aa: CASSQDPGPSSYNEQFF; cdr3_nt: TGCGCCAGCAGCCAAGATCCGGGTCCCAGCTCCTACAATGAGCAGTTCTTC
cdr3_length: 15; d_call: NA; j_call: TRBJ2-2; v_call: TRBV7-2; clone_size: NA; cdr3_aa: CAIDRPPLFTGELFF; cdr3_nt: TGTGCCATAGACAGGCCTCCACTTTTCACCGGGGAGCTGTTTTTT
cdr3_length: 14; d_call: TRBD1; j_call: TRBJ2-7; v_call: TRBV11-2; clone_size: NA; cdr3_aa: CASSLQGASYEQYF; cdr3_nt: TGTGCCAGCAGCTTACAGGGGGCATCCTACGAGCAGTACTTC
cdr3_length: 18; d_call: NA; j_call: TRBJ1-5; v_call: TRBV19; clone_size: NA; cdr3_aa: CASSIDPPAGPINQPQHF; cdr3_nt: TGTGCCAGTAGTATAGACCCTCCGGCGGGGCCTATCAATCAGCCCCAGCATTTT
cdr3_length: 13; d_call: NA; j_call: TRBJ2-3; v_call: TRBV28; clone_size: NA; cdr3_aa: CASRVMSRDTQYF; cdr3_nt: TGTGCCAGCAGAGTTATGAGTAGAGATACGCAGTATTTT
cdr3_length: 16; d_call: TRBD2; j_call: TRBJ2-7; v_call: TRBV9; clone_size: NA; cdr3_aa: CASSPPPTSGTYEQYF; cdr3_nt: TGTGCCAGCAGCCCCCCGCCAACTAGCGGAACCTACGAGCAGTACTTC
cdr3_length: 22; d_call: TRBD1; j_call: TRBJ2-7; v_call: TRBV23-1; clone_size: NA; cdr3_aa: CASSQEGKVEGPDRGRAYEQYF; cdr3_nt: TGCGCCAGCAGCCAGGAGGGAAAGGTTGAGGGTCCCGACAGGGGGAGAGCCTACGAGCAGTACTTC
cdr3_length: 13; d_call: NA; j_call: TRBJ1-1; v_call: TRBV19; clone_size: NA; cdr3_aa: CASSEAPGTEAFF; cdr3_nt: TGTGCCAGTAGTGAGGCCCCTGGGACTGAAGCTTTCTTT
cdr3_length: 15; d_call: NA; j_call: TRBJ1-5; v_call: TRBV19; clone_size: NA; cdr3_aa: CASSMNQGHNQPQHF; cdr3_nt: TGTGCCAGTAGTATGAACCAGGGCCACAATCAGCCCCAGCATTTT
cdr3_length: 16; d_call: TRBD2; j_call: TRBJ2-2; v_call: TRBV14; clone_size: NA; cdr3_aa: CASSRTSGLNTGELFF; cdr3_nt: TGTGCCAGCAGCCGTACTAGCGGCCTGAACACCGGGGAGCTGTTTTTT
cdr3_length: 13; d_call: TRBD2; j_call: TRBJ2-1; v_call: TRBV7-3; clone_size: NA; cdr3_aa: CASSLETSGEQFF; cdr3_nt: TGTGCCAGCAGCTTAGAGACTAGCGGGGAGCAGTTCTTC
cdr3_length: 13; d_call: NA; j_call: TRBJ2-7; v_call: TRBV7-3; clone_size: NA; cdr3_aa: CASSPVDSYEQYF; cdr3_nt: TGTGCCAGCAGCCCCGTAGACTCCTACGAGCAGTACTTC
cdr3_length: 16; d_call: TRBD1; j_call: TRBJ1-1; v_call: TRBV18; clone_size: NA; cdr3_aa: CASSAKDREGDTEAFF; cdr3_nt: TGTGCCAGCTCAGCCAAGGACAGGGAAGGTGACACTGAAGCTTTCTTT
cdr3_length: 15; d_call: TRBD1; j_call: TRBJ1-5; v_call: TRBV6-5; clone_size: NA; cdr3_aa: CASSYSDRVGQPQHF; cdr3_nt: TGTGCCAGCAGTTACTCGGACAGGGTGGGTCAGCCCCAGCATTTT
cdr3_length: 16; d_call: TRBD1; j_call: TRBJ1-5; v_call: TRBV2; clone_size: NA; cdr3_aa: CASRPGTGGAGQPQHF; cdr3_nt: TGTGCCAGCAGGCCCGGGACAGGGGGCGCAGGACAGCCCCAGCATTTT
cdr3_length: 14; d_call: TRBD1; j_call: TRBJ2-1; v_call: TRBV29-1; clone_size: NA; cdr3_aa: CSVGRGQGANEQFF; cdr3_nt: TGCAGCGTTGGGCGGGGACAGGGGGCCAATGAGCAGTTCTTC